This paragraph reports one T cell receptor beta chain. Its antigen is still unknown. Base qualities are not recorded, but no much larger clone differs from it by a single base. The sample belongs to a study of blood T cell repertoires in COVID-19 (dated by TCRdb to about 2020). Context from the whole study: The collaborator samples originated in the United States, Italy and Spain and spanned the acute and convalescent phases of COVID-19. The material from the prospective study consisted of cDNA or gDNA derived from T cells, B-cell-depleted T cells, or PBMCs. The dataset comprised deeply sampled blood TCRbeta repertoires from subjects exposed to, actively infected with, or recovered from COVID-19. A freely available public database, intended as a resource for researchers studying the immune response to SARS-CoV-2, is where the repertoires were released. Samples came from the ongoing ImmuneRACE study (first 160 participants) plus 1,254 subjects from 6 global collaborators. The sample metadata nearly always contained a de-identified subject ID, COVID-19 status, age in years and sex. HLA class I and class II types, where available, came from metadata supplied by the sample provider rather than from assay-based typing. Points the paper makes about the study in general: How much clinical and demographic metadata was included differed by source and by participant, and the metadata was provided uncurated.

In the prospective study, participants were roughly 18 to 90 years old, resided in 25 or so geographic areas of the United States, and were enrolled through a virtual design. Cohort assignment in the prospective study relied on participant-reported clinical history from a screening survey and a study questionnaire. Exposed participants had been in contact, within 2 weeks of entering the study, with a person who had a PCR-confirmed or clinician-diagnosed case of COVID-19. In the prospective study, whole blood, serum and a nasopharyngeal or oropharyngeal swab were collected from each participant by mobile phlebotomists. Prospective study participants could optionally give additional blood draws and questionnaires over an approximately 2-month period. Before DNA extraction, blood samples from the prospective study were shipped at room temperature or frozen. V lost 3 bases and J lost 1 base; the stretch between them is 11 bases long. Taken from the germline V gene (reference sequence), the CDR1 and CDR2 loops are SEHNR and FQNEAQ. Spanning cysteine to phenylalanine, the CDR3 consists of 15 amino acids. Only the CDR3 part of the read is kept: 45 bases, read in frame from the first base.

TCRbeta CDR3 regions were amplified from genomic DNA by means of the immunoSEQ Assay, a bias-controlled multiplex PCR. The paper's data handling went like this. Within the assay, amplification of reference gene primers was used to estimate how many nucleated cells each sample contained. To quantify the absolute abundance of each unique TCRbeta CDR3 rearrangement, sequence reads were collapsed and filtered. For each sample, productive Simpson clonality was calculated as the square root of Simpson's diversity index across productive rearrangements. TCRdb stores this immuneACCESS table with in-frame sequences only. Part of the clones is absent; in the studies checked, under half of the shortfall reflects unresolved V genes, and no reason is known for the rest. For V, J and clone size, that table is used; D and trimming come from the DNA. The sample yields about 150,000 clones; roughly 90% were counted once. The leading ten clones occupy approximately 3.8% of the sample.

Recombination joined TRBV7-9 with TRBJ2-3; a tentative D call is TRBD1 (6 bases match). The TCR sequence derives from a woman aged 40 to 55 who had been exposed to COVID-19. Sequencing was done on a sample of PBMCs or T cells enriched from blood (not recorded which). The CDR3 reads as follows: CASSLRTARTDTQYF. The base sequence is TGTGCCAGCAGCTTGAGGACAGCTCGCACAGATACGCAGTATTTT.